This T cell receptor beta chain was profiled in a study of shared clonotypes between healthy human individuals. In the naive CD8 group, cells lacked CD45RO and were positively selected for CCR7, so terminally differentiated effector memory CD45RA+ cells were left out. Some clones are missing from TCRdb's copy, which holds only in-frame ones; the method was immunoSEQ multiplex PCR. The data show approximately 2,000,000 clones, about 94% seen once. The sample taken for sequencing was naive CD8+ T cells from PBMCs. The clonotype was recovered from a young man in good health. Some clones in this sample may be carry-over from other donors' samples.

For the CDR3, the DNA is TGTGCCAGCAGCTCGCGACTAGCGGGAGTCGTACTCGGCGAGCAGTACTTC. Amino acid sequence: CASSSRLAGVVLGEQYF. The genes are TRBV14 and TRBJ2-7; 12 bases agree with TRBD2. The CDR3 sequence is 17 residues long. V gave up 5 bases and J gave up 6 bases; unmatched junction bases: 14. Germline V CDR1 and CDR2: SGHDN, FVKESK.